Below are 7 T cell receptor beta chains sequenced from a single sample in a study of shared clonotypes between healthy human individuals. TCRdb keeps only in-frame clones here, not all; method: immunoSEQ multiplex PCR. The sample contains roughly 660,000 clones, around 91% of which appear only once. The sequenced material came from memory CD8+ T cells from PBMCs. Documented subset: CD45RO+ cells pooled with CCR7-negative TemRA cells. Receptor source: a man in his late teens or twenties in good health. Some clones in this sample may be carry-over from other donors' samples.

This chain joins TRBV14 and TRBJ2-5; a weak D match, TRBD1 (5 bases). The germline V gene has CDR1 SGHDN and CDR2 FVKESK. CDR3 length: 14 amino acids. Trimming removed 1 base from V and 7 bases from J, with 13 bases in between. The CDR3 nucleotides read TGTGCCAGCAGCCAAGGGGGCAGCCTGGGGACCCAGTACTTC. Amino acid sequence: CASSQGGSLGTQYF. Full variable domain (outside the CDR3, taken from reference TRBV14 and TRBJ2-5): EAGVTQFPSHSVIEKGQTVTLRCDPISGHDNLYWYRRVMGKEIKFLLHFVKESKQDESGMPNNRFLAERTGGTYSTLKVQPAELEDSGVYFCASSQGGSLGTQYFGPGTRLLVL.

This clone showed up just a few times. The chain employs TRBV6-6 and TRBJ2-2; D not resolved. CDR3 length: 11 residues. The V gene's germline CDR1 is MNHNY and CDR2 SVGAGI (reference sequence). V dropped 6 bases and J dropped 6 bases, with 5 bases sitting between them. CDR3 DNA sequence: TGTGCCAGCAGCGAGTCCGGGGAGCTGTTTTTT. Amino acid sequence: CASSESGELFF.

V usage is TRBV9 and J usage is TRBJ1-1; the D gene is possibly TRBD1 (6 bases). Per the germline V gene, CDR1 is SGDLS and CDR2 is YYNGEE. CDR3 size: 13 residues. V lost 3 bases and J lost 5, with 11 bases in between. The CDR3 region is CASSEGGRTEAFF. The CDR3 nucleotides read TGTGCCAGCAGCGAGGGGGGGAGAACTGAAGCTTTCTTT.

This clone was seen only a few times. At one end the junction does not follow the germline gene, possibly because of a read error. This sequence joins TRBV6-6 and TRBJ2-1; the D gene is possibly TRBD1 (6 bases). The CDR3 has 11 amino acids. Germline values: CDR1 MNHNY, CDR2 SVGAGI (reference sequence). CDR3 DNA: TGTGCCAGCACTTACGGACAGAGCCAGTTCTTC. It yields the protein CASTYGQSQFF.

The gene calls are TRBV9 and TRBJ2-3; D gene uncertain. The V end was cut by 4 bases, the J end by 0 bases, with 6 bases between. In germline, CDR1 is SGDLS, CDR2 YYNGEE. The CDR3 is made up of 13 amino acids. The CDR3 sequence is CASSQTSTDTQYF. The CDR3 nucleotides are TGTGCCAGCAGCCAAACTAGCACAGATACGCAGTATTTT.

The chain couples TRBV29-1 to TRBJ2-2; tentatively, D is TRBD2 (5 bases). The CDR3 is made up of 15 amino acids. From germline, CDR1 is SQVTM and CDR2 ANQGSEA. Between the trimmed V and J ends, which lost 6 bases and 2 bases, there was a span of 16 bases. DNA of the CDR3: TGCAGCGTATTGCAACTAGGACGTAACACCGGGGAGCTGTTTTTT. This translates into CSVLQLGRNTGELFF.

The rearrangement uses TRBV2 and TRBJ2-1; 7 positions match TRBD1. The CDR3 loop spans 15 amino acids. CDR1 is SNHLY, CDR2 FYNNEI, per germline. V was pared by 7 bases and J by 8 bases, with 14 bases of the junction left unmatched. In DNA, the CDR3 is TGTGCCAGCATAAAGATGGGACAGCCGGGCGATGAGCAGTTCTTC. Encoded protein: CASIKMGQPGDEQFF.